This TCR beta chain was retrieved from a study of T cells after posttransplantation cyclophosphamide. The CDR3 runs to 16 residues. Germline loops: CDR1 LNHNV, CDR2 YYDKDF (reference sequence). V lost 3 bases, J lost 4 bases, and 7 bases stayed unmatched. Generated by immunoSEQ multiplex PCR, the TCRdb table keeps only in-frame clones and is missing some. Of roughly 21,000 clones listed, approximately 98% are singletons. This clone was seen once. Its antigen remains unknown. The naive gate required viable CD3+CD4+ or CD3+CD8+ cells with CCR7+CD45RA+CD45RO-CD95-CD27+CD28+ phenotype. Study-wide results and caveats: TRB overlap between skin or GI tissue T cells and blood was limited. Donor-recipient repertoire similarity was low at 1-2 months, rising over year one. After PTCy, TRB diversity resembled that of CNI/methotrexate controls.

This clonotype originated in a man in his forties or fifties in good health, CMV-negative, and a related stem cell transplant donor. V gene TRBV15 combines with J gene TRBJ1-3; 9 bases are a match to TRBD1. Sequencing was carried out using naive CD8+ T cells sorted from PBMCs. The CDR3 DNA sequence: TGTGCCACCAGCAGCAACCACAGGGGGCGCGGAAACACCATATATTTT. Translation gives CATSSNHRGRGNTIYF.